A selection of T cell receptor beta chains follows, all from one sample in a study of blood T cell repertoires in COVID-19. Data came from immunoSEQ multiplex PCR; TCRdb stores just in-frame clones and leaves some out. The sample contains approximately 46,000 clones, 84% of which appear only once. The specimen was peripheral blood. These receptors were obtained from a human donor in a cohort sampled during active COVID-19. Both conserved end residues are part of each CDR3. Fields, in order: CDR3 DNA, CDR3 protein, V gene, J gene, clone size, D gene. D genes are given only for firm matches. Clone size is not always given. Where it is, it says once, few, many or a class for expanded clones.

TGTGCCAGCACAAAGACACAGGACCCTTCCATTTCACTGAATTACGCTTTCTTT,CASTKTQDPSISLNYAFF,TRBV7-8,TRBJ1-1,-,-
TGTGCCACCAGTGATGCCAACAGGGGAAATGAGCAGTTCTTC,CATSDANRGNEQFF,TRBV24-1,TRBJ2-1,-,TRBD1
TGTGCCAGCAGCTTAGCAGGGGACAGTGGCTACACCTTC,CASSLAGDSGYTF,TRBV11-2,TRBJ1-2,once,TRBD1
TGTGCCAGTAGTATGGGACAGGGGGCTCGAGTAGCCAAAAACATTCAGTACTTC,CASSMGQGARVAKNIQYF,TRBV19,TRBJ2-4,-,TRBD1
TGTGCCAGCAGCTTACCTAGCGATTCGAGCACAGATACGCAGTATTTT,CASSLPSDSSTDTQYF,TRBV7-9,TRBJ2-3,-,-
TGCGCCAGCAGCCAGATTAGCGGTAATGAGCAGTTCTTC,CASSQISGNEQFF,TRBV4-3,TRBJ2-1,-,-
TGTGCCAGCAGTTACTCGATCGGTACTAGCACAGATACGCAGTATTTT,CASSYSIGTSTDTQYF,TRBV6-5,TRBJ2-3,-,-
TGTGCCAGCAGCTTCCTCCTACAGGGATCCTACGAGCGGCAGTACTTC,CASSFLLQGSYERQYF,TRBV5-5,TRBJ2-7,-,-
TGCGCCAGCAGCTCTACTAGCGGCAACACCTACGAGCAGTACTTC,CASSSTSGNTYEQYF,TRBV5-1,TRBJ2-7,-,TRBD2
TGTGCCAGCAGCGATTGGGGACAGGGCTACGAGCAGTACTTC,CASSDWGQGYEQYF,TRBV7-9,TRBJ2-7,-,TRBD1
TGTGCCAGCAGCTCGGGACTAGCGGGAGTCTCCGAGCAGTACTTC,CASSSGLAGVSEQYF,TRBV7-9,TRBJ2-7,few,TRBD2
TGCGCCAGCAGCTTTCTAAGCATGACAGGGGGGCGCACAGATACGCAGTATTTT,CASSFLSMTGGRTDTQYF,TRBV5-1,TRBJ2-3,-,TRBD1
TGTGCCAGCAGCTTGTGGAGCTCTGGGGCCAACGTCCTGACTTTC,CASSLWSSGANVLTF,TRBV5-6,TRBJ2-6,-,-
TGTGCCAGCAGTCTGGACAGTCTATTCAACACCGGGGAGCTGTTTTTT,CASSLDSLFNTGELFF,TRBV3-1/TRBV3-2,TRBJ2-2,few,-
TGCGCCAGCTGGGGGGACAGGTCTGAAGCTTTCTTT,CASWGDRSEAFF,TRBV4-1,TRBJ1-1,-,TRBD1
TGTGCCAGCAGTTATCGTACAGTTCGCGATGAGCAGTTCTTC,CASSYRTVRDEQFF,TRBV6-5,TRBJ2-1,-,-